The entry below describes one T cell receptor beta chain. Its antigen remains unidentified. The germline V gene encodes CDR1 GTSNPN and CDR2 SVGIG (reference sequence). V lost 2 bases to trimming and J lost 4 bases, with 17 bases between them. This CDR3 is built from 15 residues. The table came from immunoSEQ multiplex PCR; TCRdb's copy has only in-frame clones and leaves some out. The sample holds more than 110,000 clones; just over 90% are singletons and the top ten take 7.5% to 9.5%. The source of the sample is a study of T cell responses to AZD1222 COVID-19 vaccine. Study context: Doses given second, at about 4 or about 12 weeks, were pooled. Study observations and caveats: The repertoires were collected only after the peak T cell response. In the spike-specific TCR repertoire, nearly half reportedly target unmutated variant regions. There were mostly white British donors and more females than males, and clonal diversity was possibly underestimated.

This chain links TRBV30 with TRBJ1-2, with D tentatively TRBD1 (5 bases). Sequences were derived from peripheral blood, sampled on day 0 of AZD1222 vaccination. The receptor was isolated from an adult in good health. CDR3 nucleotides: TGTGCCTGGAGTACTAGCTGGGGGAGCGGCTATGGCTACACCTTC. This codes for CAWSTSWGSGYGYTF.